This TCR beta chain emerged from a study of neurological immune-mediated disorders. General study points: HTLV-1-associated myelopathy showed the most TCR clonal expansion; multiple sclerosis the least, below healthy controls. No CDR3 amino acid sequences recurred among expanded clones across subjects, suggesting private repertoires in all groups.

As concerns this clonotype: Its target is unknown.

CDR1 is SNHLY, CDR2 FYNNEI, per germline. Trimming removed 5 bases from V and 5 bases from J, with 18 bases in between. The CDR3 contains 15 residues. 5'RACE generated cDNA with 10-nucleotide random UMIs. Each CDR3 protein gets one entry after TCRdb re-called the 5' RACE reads with MiXCR. This table holds 35,000 to 50,000 distinct CDR3 sequences, over 2% found once. This TCR was recovered from a man between 45 and 60 years old with multiple sclerosis. Material: PBMCs. This chain joins TRBV2 and TRBJ1-2, with D perhaps TRBD1 (5 bases). The CDR3 region has the DNA TGTGCCAGCAGTTACCTTCCGCTCGGGACTTATGGCTACACCTTC. This sequence encodes CASSYLPLGTYGYTF.